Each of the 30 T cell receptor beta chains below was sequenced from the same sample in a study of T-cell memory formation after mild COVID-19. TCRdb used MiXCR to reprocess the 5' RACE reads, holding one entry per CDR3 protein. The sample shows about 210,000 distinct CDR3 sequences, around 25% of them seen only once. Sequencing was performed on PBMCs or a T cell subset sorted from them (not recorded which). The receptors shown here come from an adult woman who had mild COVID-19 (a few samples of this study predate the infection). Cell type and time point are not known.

CDR3 coding DNA: TGTGCCAGCAGCCGGAATCAGGACGGCAACAATGAGCAGTTCTTC. It is translated as CASSRNQDGNNEQFF. The chain joins TRBV7-9 to TRBJ2-1; D unclear. This CDR3 is 15 amino acids long. Germline CDR1 is SEHNR and CDR2 is FQNEAQ (reference sequence). Trimming removed 5 bases at V and 5 bases at J, with 16 bases between.

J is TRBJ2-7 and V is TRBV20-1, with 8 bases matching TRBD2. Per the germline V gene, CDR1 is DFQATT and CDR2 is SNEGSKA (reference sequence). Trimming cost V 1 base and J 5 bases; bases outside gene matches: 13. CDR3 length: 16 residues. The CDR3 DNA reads TGCAGTGCTAGAGTAAGGCGGGGGGCCTATCGGAACGAGCAGTACTTC. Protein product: CSARVRRGAYRNEQYF.

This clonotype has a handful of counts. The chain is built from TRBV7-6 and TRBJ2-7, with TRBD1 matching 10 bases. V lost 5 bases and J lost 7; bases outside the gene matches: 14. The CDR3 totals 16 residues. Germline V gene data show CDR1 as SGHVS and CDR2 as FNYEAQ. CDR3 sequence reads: CASSPSRDRGPYEQYF. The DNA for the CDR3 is TGTGCCAGCAGCCCCAGTCGCGACAGGGGGCCGTATGAGCAGTACTTC. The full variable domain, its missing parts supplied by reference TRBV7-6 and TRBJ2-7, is GAGVSQSPRYKVTKRGQDVALRCDPISGHVSLYWYRQALGQGPEFLTYFNYEAQQDKSGLPNDRFSAERPEGSISTLTIQRTEQRDSAMYRCASSPSRDRGPYEQYFGPGTRLTVT.

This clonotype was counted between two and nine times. DNA for the CDR3: TGCGCCAGCAGCGTGGGACAGGGGCGGAACACTGAAGCTTTCTTT. It codes for CASSVGQGRNTEAFF. The chain employs TRBV5-1 and TRBJ1-1, with 10 nucleotides matching TRBD1. The length of the CDR3 is 15 residues. V shed 4 bases and J 1 base; nucleotides not matched to a gene: 4. In germline, CDR1 is SGHRS, CDR2 YFSETQ.

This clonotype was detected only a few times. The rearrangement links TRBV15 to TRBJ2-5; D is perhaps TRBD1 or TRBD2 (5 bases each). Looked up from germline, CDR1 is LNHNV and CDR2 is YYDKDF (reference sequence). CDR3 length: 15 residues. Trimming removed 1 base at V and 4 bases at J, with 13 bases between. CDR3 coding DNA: TGTGCCACCAGCAGAGGAGGGGATGGGGCAGAGACCCAGTACTTC. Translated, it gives CATSRGGDGAETQYF.

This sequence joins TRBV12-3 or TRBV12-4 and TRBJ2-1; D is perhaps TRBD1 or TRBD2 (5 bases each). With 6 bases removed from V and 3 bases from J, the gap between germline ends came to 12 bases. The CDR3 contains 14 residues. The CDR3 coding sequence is TGTGCCAGCAGCGGGACCATCCTCTACAATGAGCAGTTCTTC. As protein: CASSGTILYNEQFF.

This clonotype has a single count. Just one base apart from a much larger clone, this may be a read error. The CDR3 loop reads CARSLTGGSYNEQFF. Written as DNA, the CDR3 is TGCGCCAGAAGCTTGACAGGGGGCTCCTACAATGAGCAGTTCTTC. The chain recombines TRBV5-1 with TRBJ2-1; 9 nucleotides align to TRBD1. The CDR3 is 15 residues long. CDR1 is SGHRS, CDR2 YFSETQ, per germline.

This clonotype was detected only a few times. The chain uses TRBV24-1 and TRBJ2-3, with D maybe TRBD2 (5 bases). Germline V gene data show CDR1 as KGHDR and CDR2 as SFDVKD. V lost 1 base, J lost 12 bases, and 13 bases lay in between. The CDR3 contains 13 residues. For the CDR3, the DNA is TGTGCCACCAGTGATTTTTCACCGGGAACCCAGTATTTT. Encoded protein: CATSDFSPGTQYF.

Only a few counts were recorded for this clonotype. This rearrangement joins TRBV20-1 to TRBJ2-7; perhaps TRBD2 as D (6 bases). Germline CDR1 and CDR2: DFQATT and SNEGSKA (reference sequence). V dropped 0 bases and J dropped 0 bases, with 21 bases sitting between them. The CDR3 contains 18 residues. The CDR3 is CSARDPTVSSGNSYEQYF. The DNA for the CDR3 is TGCAGTGCTAGAGACCCCACTGTGAGTAGCGGAAACTCCTACGAGCAGTACTTC.

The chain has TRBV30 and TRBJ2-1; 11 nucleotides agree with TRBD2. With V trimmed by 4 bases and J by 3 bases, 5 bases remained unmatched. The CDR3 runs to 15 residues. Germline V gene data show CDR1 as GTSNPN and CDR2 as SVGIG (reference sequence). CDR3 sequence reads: CAWTSGGSFYNEQFF. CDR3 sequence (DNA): TGTGCCTGGACTAGCGGGGGGTCGTTCTACAATGAGCAGTTCTTC.

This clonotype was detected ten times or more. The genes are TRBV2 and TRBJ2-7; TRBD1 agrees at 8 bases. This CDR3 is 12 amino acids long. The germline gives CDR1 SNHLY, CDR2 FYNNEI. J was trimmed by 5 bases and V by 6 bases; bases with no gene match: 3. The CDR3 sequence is CASRQGDNEQYF. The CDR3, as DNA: TGTGCCAGCAGACAGGGGGACAACGAGCAGTACTTC.

The CDR3 sequence is CASSLTQTGNTQYF. The CDR3 DNA reads as TGTGCCAGCAGCTTAACCCAGACAGGGAACACGCAGTATTTT. This chain uses TRBV7-2 with TRBJ2-3; TRBD1 agrees at 7 bases. This CDR3 has 14 amino acids. With 2 bases clipped from V and 9 bases from J, the junction kept 8 bases outside the gene matches. Germline values: CDR1 SGHTA, CDR2 FQGNSA.

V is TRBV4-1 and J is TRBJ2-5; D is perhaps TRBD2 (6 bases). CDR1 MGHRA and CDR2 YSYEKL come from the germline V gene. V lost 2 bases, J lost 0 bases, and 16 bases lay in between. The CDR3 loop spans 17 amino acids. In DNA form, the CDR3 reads TGCGCCAGCAGCCAATCACGGGGGACCGTGTACCAAGAGACCCAGTACTTC. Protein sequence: CASSQSRGTVYQETQYF.

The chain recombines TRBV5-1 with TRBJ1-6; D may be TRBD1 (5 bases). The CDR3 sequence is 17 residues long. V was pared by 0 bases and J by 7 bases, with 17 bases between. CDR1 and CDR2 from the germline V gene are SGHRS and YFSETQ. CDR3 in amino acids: CASSLVAGPTSNSPLHF. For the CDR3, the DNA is TGCGCCAGCAGCTTGGTGGCAGGGCCTACGTCGAATTCACCCCTCCACTTT.

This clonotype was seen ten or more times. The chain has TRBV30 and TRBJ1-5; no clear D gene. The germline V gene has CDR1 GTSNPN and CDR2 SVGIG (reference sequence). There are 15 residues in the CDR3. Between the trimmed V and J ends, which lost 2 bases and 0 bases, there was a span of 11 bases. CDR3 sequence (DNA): TGTGCCTGGAGTCCGGGAGTAAATAGCAATCAGCCCCAGCATTTT. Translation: CAWSPGVNSNQPQHF.

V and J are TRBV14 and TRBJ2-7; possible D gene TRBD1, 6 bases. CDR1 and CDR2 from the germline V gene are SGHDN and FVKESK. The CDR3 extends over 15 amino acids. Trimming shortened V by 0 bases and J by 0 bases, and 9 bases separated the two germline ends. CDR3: CASSQEQGSSYEQYF. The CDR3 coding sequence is TGTGCCAGCAGCCAAGAACAGGGAAGCTCCTACGAGCAGTACTTC.

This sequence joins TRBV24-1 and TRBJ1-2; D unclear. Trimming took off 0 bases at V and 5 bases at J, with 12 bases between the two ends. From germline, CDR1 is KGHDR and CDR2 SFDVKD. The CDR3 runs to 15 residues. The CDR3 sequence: CATSDLGGPVYGYTF. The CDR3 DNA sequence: TGTGCCACCAGTGATTTGGGCGGTCCTGTGTATGGCTACACCTTC.

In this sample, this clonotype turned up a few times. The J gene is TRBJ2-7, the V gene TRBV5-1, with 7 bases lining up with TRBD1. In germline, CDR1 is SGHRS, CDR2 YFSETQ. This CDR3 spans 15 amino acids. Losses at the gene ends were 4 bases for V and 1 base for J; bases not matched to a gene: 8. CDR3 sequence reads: CASSPHRDSSYEQYF. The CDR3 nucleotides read TGCGCCAGCAGCCCCCACCGGGACAGTTCCTACGAGCAGTACTTC.

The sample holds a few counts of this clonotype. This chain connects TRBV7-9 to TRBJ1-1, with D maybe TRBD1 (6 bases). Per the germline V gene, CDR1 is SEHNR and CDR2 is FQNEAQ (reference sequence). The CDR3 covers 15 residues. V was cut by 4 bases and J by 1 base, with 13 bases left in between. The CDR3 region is CASSSRGGSNTEAFF. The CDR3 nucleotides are TGTGCCAGCAGCTCGAGGGGGGGCTCGAACACTGAAGCTTTCTTT.

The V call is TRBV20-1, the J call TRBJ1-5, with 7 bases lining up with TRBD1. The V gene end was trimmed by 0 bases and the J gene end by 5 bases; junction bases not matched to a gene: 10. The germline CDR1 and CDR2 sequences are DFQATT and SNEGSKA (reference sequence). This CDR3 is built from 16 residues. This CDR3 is CSARDISGQAHQPQHF. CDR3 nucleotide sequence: TGCAGTGCTAGAGATATCTCAGGACAGGCCCATCAGCCCCAGCATTTT.

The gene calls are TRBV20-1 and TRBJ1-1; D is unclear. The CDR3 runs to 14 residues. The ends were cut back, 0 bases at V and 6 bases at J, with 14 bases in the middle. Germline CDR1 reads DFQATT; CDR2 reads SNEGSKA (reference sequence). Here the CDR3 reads CSARDPVGGAEAFF. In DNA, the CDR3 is TGCAGTGCTAGAGATCCTGTGGGAGGTGCTGAAGCTTTCTTT.

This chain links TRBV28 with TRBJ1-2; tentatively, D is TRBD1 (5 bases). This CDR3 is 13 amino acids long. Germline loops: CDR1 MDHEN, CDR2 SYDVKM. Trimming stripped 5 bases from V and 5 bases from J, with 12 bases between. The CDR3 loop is CASSRQSPYGYTF. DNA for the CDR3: TGTGCCAGCAGTAGACAGAGCCCGTATGGCTACACCTTC.

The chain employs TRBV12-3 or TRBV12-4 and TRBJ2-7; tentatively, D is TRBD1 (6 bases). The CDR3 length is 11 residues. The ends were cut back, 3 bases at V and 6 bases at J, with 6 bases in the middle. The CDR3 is CASSLTGEQYF. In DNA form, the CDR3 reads TGTGCCAGCAGTTTGACAGGCGAGCAGTACTTC.

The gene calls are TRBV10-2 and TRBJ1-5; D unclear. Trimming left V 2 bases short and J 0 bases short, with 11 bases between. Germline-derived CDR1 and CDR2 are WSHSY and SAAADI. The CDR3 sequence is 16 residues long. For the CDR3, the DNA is TGCGCCAGCAGTGAGACTCAGGATTATAGCAATCAGCCCCAGCATTTT. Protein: CASSETQDYSNQPQHF.

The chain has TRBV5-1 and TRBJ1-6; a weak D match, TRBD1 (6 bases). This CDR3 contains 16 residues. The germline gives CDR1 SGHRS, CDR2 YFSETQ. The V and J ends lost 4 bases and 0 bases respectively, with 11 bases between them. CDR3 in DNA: TGCGCCAGCAGCACGGACAGAAGCTCCTATAATTCACCCCTCCACTTT. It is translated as CASSTDRSSYNSPLHF. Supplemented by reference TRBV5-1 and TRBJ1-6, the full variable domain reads KAGVTQTPRYLIKTRGQQVTLSCSPISGHRSVSWYQQTPGQGLQFLFEYFSETQRNKGNFPGRFSGRQFSNSRSEMNVSTLELGDSALYLCASSTDRSSYNSPLHFGNGTRLTVT.

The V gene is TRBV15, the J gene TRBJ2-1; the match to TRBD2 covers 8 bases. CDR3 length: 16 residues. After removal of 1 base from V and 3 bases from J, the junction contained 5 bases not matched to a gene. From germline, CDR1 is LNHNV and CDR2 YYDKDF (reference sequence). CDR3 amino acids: CATSRVAGPVYNEQFF. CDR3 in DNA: TGTGCCACCAGCAGAGTAGCGGGGCCCGTCTACAATGAGCAGTTCTTC.

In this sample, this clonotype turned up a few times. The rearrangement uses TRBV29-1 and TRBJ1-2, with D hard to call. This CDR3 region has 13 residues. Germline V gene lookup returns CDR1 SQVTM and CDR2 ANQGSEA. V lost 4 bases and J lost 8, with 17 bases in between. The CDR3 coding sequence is TGCAGCGTTGTTTGGGCAGCCGGTTCAGGCTACACCTTC. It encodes CSVVWAAGSGYTF.

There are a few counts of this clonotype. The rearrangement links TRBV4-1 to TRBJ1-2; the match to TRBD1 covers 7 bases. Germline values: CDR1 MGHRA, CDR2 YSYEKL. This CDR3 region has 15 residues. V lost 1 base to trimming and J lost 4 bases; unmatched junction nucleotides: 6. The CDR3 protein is CASSQAGTAFYGYTF. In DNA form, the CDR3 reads TGCGCCAGCAGCCAAGCCGGGACAGCCTTCTATGGCTACACCTTC.

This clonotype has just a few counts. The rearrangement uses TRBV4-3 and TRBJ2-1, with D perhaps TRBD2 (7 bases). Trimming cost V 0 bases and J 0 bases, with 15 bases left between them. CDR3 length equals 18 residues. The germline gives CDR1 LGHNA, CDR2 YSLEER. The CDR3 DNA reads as TGCGCCAGCAGCCAAGAGCCAGCGGGGACAAGCTCCTACAATGAGCAGTTCTTC. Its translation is CASSQEPAGTSSYNEQFF.

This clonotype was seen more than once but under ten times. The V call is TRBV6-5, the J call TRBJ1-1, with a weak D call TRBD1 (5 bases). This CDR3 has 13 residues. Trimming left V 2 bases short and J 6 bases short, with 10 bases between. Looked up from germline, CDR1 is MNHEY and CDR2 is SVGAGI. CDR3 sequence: CASSYLTGSEAFF. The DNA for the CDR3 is TGTGCCAGCAGTTACCTAACAGGATCTGAAGCTTTCTTT.